This entry lists 10 T cell receptor beta chains sequenced from one sample in a study of response to subunit inactivated influenza vaccine. TCRdb re-analysed the RT-PCR reads in MiXCR, keeping a single row per CDR3 protein. The sample consists of 650,000 to 850,000 distinct CDR3 sequences, approximately 14% of them appearing once. Here the sequenced sample was PBMCs from blood, taken about 14 days before vaccination. These receptors were taken from a man aged 50 or older who received an inactivated influenza vaccine.

This clonotype showed up many times. The chain employs TRBV12-3 or TRBV12-4 and TRBJ1-1; D gene unclear. V lost 6 bases and J 10 bases, leaving 15 bases between the germline ends. This CDR3 spans 12 amino acids. The CDR3 region is CASSLTRTSAFF. The CDR3 DNA is TGTGCCAGCAGCCTAACGCGGACGTCAGCTTTCTTT.

The chain has TRBV5-1 and TRBJ2-2, with D possibly called TRBD1 or TRBD2 (5 bases each). V was cut by 0 bases and J by 5 bases, with 11 bases left in between. The CDR3 is 15 residues long. Germline-derived CDR1 and CDR2 are SGHRS and YFSETQ. Here the CDR3 DNA reads TGCGCCAGCAGCTTGGGGGGACCTACGACCGGGGAGCTGTTTTTT. Its translation is CASSLGGPTTGELFF.

In its sample, this clonotype was seen a few times. The chain couples TRBV4-1 to TRBJ1-2; D not resolved. Germline loops: CDR1 MGHRA, CDR2 YSYEKL. The CDR3 runs to 16 residues. V was cut by 0 bases and J by 4 bases, with 15 bases left in between. CDR3 amino acids: CASSQEIEGTSYGYTF. In DNA form, the CDR3 reads TGCGCCAGCAGCCAAGAAATTGAGGGAACCTCCTATGGCTACACCTTC.

V usage is TRBV11-2 and J usage is TRBJ2-7; TRBD1 matches 10 bases. Germline V lookup: CDR1 SGHAT, CDR2 FQNNGV. The ends lost 5 bases at V and 6 bases at J; junction bases unmatched: 4. The CDR3 is made up of 13 amino acids. In DNA, the CDR3 is TGTGCCAGCAGCGTGGGACAGGGGTCCGAGCAGTACTTC. Encoded protein: CASSVGQGSEQYF.

This clonotype was counted between two and nine times. CDR3 protein: CASSWGGLMNTEAFF. CDR3 sequence (DNA): TGTGCCAGCAGTTGGGGGGGGCTCATGAACACTGAAGCTTTCTTT. The chain couples TRBV12-3 or TRBV12-4 to TRBJ1-1; the D gene is possibly TRBD1 (6 bases). Trimming removed 4 bases from V and 0 bases from J, with 12 bases in between. The CDR3 has 15 amino acids.

This clonotype occurred once. The chain has TRBV7-2 and TRBJ2-5; 8 bases line up with TRBD1. Germline lookup yields CDR1 SGHTA and CDR2 FQGNSA. There are 15 residues in the CDR3. With 5 bases clipped from V and 5 bases from J, the junction kept 10 bases outside the gene matches. The CDR3 coding sequence is TGTGCCAGCAGCCTTTGGACAGGGTCCATGGAGACCCAGTACTTC. It specifies CASSLWTGSMETQYF.

This clonotype turned up a few times. This chain joins TRBV12-3 or TRBV12-4 and TRBJ2-1, with D hard to call. This CDR3 contains 15 residues. V lost 6 bases and J 0 bases, leaving 12 bases between the germline ends. The CDR3 spells CASSTPSSSYNEQFF. The CDR3 DNA follows: TGTGCCAGCAGCACCCCATCGAGCTCCTACAATGAGCAGTTCTTC.

This clonotype was seen repeatedly, ten times or more. This sequence joins TRBV5-1 and TRBJ2-3; D might be TRBD1 (5 bases). Trimming took off 4 bases at V and 4 bases at J, with 10 bases between the two ends. The length of the CDR3 is 13 residues. Germline V gene sequence: CDR1 SGHRS, CDR2 YFSETQ. The DNA of the CDR3 is TGCGCCAGCAGCCCCGACAGAGCAGATACGCAGTATTTT. It translates to CASSPDRADTQYF.

V usage is TRBV25-1 and J usage is TRBJ2-1; the D gene is possibly TRBD2 (7 bases). The CDR3 consists of 14 residues. CDR1 is MGHDK, CDR2 SYGVNS, per germline. V lost 8 bases and J lost 6, with 17 bases in between. In DNA, the CDR3 is TGTGCCAGCGGGGGGCGGGGGAGCCTCAATGAGCAGTTCTTC. Translating gives CASGGRGSLNEQFF.

The chain combines TRBV4-2 with TRBJ1-1, with D perhaps TRBD1 (5 bases). CDR1 and CDR2 (germline): LGHNA, YNFKEQ. There are 15 residues in the CDR3. Trimming shortened V by 0 bases and J by 4 bases, and 12 bases separated the two germline ends. The CDR3 is CASSQDVYGGTEAFF. The CDR3 coding sequence is TGTGCCAGCAGCCAAGACGTTTACGGGGGCACTGAAGCTTTCTTT.